This TCR beta chain was captured by sequencing in a study of human T cells and chemical hapten exposure. Regarding the study as a whole: Those TCRs sitting above 1 in 1000 frequency stayed the same with DPC sensitization.

In germline, CDR1 is GTSNPN, CDR2 SVGIG (reference sequence). Trimming cost V 2 bases and J 0 bases, with 14 bases left between them. The CDR3 runs 15 residues. One entry per CDR3 protein results from TCRdb running MiXCR on the RACE reads. The sample lists approximately 97,000 distinct CDR3 sequences; approximately 8.2% were seen once. The time point is: healthy volunteer bleed at 2 weeks. Total RNA was extracted from unfractionated whole blood. This clonotype appeared a few times. Its matching antigen is unknown. The chain combines TRBV30 with TRBJ2-7; D remains unclear. The receptor's source is a female donor in good health. Some clones in this sample may be carry-over from other donors' samples. The source material was whole blood. The CDR3 DNA reads TGTGCCTGGAGTCCTCGGGCTACAAACTCCTACGAGCAGTACTTC. Protein product: CAWSPRATNSYEQYF.